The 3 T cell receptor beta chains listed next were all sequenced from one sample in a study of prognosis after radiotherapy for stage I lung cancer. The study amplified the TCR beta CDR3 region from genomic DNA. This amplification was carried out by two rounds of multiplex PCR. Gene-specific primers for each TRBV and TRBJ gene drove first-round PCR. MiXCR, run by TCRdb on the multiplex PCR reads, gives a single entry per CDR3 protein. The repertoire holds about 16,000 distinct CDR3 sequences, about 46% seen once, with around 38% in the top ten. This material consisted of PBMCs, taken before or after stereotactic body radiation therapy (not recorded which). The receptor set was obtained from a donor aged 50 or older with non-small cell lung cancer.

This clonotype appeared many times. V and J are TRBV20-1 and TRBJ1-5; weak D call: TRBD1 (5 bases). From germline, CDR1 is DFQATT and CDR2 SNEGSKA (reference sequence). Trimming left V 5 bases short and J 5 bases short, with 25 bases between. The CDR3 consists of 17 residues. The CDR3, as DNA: TGCAGTGCTCACTTGGGGGGAGGGGCCGCTTTAGATCAGCCCCAGCATTTT. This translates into CSAHLGGGAALDQPQHF.

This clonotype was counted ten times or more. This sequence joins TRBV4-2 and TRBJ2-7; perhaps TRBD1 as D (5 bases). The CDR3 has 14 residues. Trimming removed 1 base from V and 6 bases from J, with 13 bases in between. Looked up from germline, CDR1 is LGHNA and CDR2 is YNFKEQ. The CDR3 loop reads CASSQVGADGEQYF. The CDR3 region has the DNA TGTGCCAGCAGCCAAGTAGGGGCCGACGGCGAGCAGTACTTC.

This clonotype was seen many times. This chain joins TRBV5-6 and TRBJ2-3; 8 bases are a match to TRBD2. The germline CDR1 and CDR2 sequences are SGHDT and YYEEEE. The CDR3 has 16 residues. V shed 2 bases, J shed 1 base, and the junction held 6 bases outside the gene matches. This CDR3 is CASSLPFSGGTDTQYF. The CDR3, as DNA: TGTGCCAGCAGCTTACCTTTTAGCGGGGGCACAGATACGCAGTATTTT.